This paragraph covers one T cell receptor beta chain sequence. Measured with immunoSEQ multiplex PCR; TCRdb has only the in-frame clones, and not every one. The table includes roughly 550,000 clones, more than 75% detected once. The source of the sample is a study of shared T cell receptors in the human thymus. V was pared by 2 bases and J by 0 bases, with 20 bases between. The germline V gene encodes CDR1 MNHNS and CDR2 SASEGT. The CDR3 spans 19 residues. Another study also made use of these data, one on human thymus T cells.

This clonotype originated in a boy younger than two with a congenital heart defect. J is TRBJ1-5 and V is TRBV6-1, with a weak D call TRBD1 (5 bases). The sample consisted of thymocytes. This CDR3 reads CASSEWSDIGANSNQPQHF. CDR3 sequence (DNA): TGTGCCAGCAGTGAATGGTCCGACATTGGGGCCAATAGCAATCAGCCCCAGCATTTT.